This entry features one T cell receptor beta chain sequence. The data belong to a study of technical replicates of blood from a few donors. The assay was immunoSEQ multiplex PCR, and TCRdb's table has in-frame clones only and misses some. The profile shows about 13,000 clones, approximately 83% of them singletons. The CDR3 contains 14 residues. Germline values: CDR1 SGHTA, CDR2 FQGTGA. V was pared by 3 bases and J by 6 bases, with 15 bases between. The chain couples TRBV7-3 to TRBJ2-7; tentatively, D is TRBD2 (6 bases). Sequencing was done on a sample of PBMCs. The receptor comes from a human donor in good health. The CDR3 protein is CASSFGGPSSEQYF. In DNA form, the CDR3 reads TGTGCCAGCAGCTTTGGAGGGCCTAGTTCCGAGCAGTACTTC.